This TCR beta chain derives from a study of cytomegalovirus exposure and HLA in healthy donors. V gave up 7 bases and J gave up 7 bases; unmatched junction bases: 16. The germline V gene has CDR1 GTSNPN and CDR2 SVGIG (reference sequence). The CDR3 totals 15 residues. In its sample, this clone was seen a few times. Primers: 60 Vbeta forward and 13 Jbeta reverse. Sequenced by immunoSEQ multiplex PCR; TCRdb stores in-frame clones only, minus some. Of about 120,000 clones listed, about 74% are singletons. Sequencing was performed on PBMCs. The sequence derives from a woman aged 40 to 50 in good health and CMV-seropositive. The chain carries TRBV30 and TRBJ2-4, with 7 bases identical to TRBD2. The CDR3 bases are TGTGCCTATGGAGTCGGCGGGCGGGGGTTGAACATTCAGTACTTC. Amino acid sequence: CAYGVGGRGLNIQYF.